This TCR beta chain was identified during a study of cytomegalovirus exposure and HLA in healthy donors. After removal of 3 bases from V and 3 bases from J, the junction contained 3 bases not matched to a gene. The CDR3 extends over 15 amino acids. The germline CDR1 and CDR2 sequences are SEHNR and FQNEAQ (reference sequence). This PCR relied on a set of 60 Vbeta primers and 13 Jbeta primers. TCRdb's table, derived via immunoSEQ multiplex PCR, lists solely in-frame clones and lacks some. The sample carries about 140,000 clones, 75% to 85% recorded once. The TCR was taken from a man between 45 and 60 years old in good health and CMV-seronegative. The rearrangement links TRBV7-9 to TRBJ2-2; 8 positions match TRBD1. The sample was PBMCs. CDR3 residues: CASSFRQGHTGELFF. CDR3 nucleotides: TGTGCCAGCAGCTTCCGACAGGGGCACACCGGGGAGCTGTTTTTT.